This T cell receptor beta chain was obtained from a study of OX40 agonist ivuxolimab in advanced cancers. Background for the entire study: The costimulatory receptor OX40 (CD134) was targeted by ivuxolimab, a fully human IgG2 agonistic monoclonal antibody. Intravenous ivuxolimab was administered to patients every 2 weeks at six dose levels: 0.01, 0.1, 0.3, 1.5, 3 and 10 mg/kg. Of the approximately 50 dose-escalation patients, hepatocellular carcinoma was present in some 19, melanoma in roughly 15, renal cell carcinoma in 9 and head and neck cancer in 9. In the dose-escalation cohort, roughly 80% of patients were male, and the mean age was approximately 60 years, with a range of roughly 20 to 79. Patients were allowed to have had prior anti-PD-1, anti-PD-L1 or anti-CTLA-4 therapy, and around 41% of the dose-escalation patients had previously received checkpoint inhibitors. Partial responses were achieved by three dose-escalation patients, of whom one had hepatocellular carcinoma and two had cutaneous melanoma. Peripheral TCRbeta sequencing was intended to test whether TCR sequence diversity was altered and clonal T-cell expansion was caused by ivuxolimab. The paper describes the monotherapy dose-escalation part (N of about 55 patients) of the phase I trial of ivuxolimab.

Patients with a history of autoimmune disease or receiving systemic immunosuppression were excluded from the trial. In every dose cohort, peripheral blood was drawn for TCR sequencing at baseline, cycle 4 day 1, and cycle 7 day 1. The samples were taken from a phase I, first-in-human, multicenter, open-label dose-escalation trial of ivuxolimab. Adults with locally advanced or metastatic melanoma, renal cell, hepatocellular, or head and neck squamous cell carcinoma were enrolled in the trial. Before TCR sequencing, CD4+ T cells and CD8+ T cells from peripheral blood were sorted into separate populations. The study at large found these results: Low levels of normalized T-cell clonal expansion were also seen in some patients who did not respond. Antigen specificity was not determined for the clonally expanded peripheral T cells. At doses of 0.1 to 3.0 mg/kg, clonal expansion of both CD4+ and CD8+ blood T cells was observed from baseline to week 6. After ivuxolimab, CD8+ T cells had more expanded clones than CD4+ T cells on average. In partial responders in the 0.1-3.0 mg/kg groups, normalized peripheral clonal expansion was found to be among the lowest, especially among CD8+ T cells.

Genomic DNA was isolated from the sorted cells so that the TCRbeta CDR3 region could be sequenced. The immunoSEQ Assay was used for sequencing of TCRbeta CDR3 regions. TCRdb limited this immuneACCESS table to in-frame rearrangements with V and J called. A share of clones is missing; checked studies link under half to unresolved V genes, and the rest is unexplained. The sample table lists more than 75,000 clones, roughly 80% of them with a count of one. The leading ten clones occupy more than 6% of the sample. In regard to this clone: Its recognized antigen is unknown. Base qualities were left out, and no much larger clone turns up one base away. The identical CDR3 is also encoded by other nucleotide sequences in the sample.

The CDR3 runs 13 amino acids, cysteine and phenylalanine included. The kept DNA is CDR3 alone, 39 bases in frame from the first base. CDR1 and CDR2 were assigned from the germline V gene as SGHDT and YYEEEE. The V end loses 0 bases and the J end loses 7 bases, and a stretch of 8 bases separates them. This TCR was sampled from an adult with an advanced solid tumor such as melanoma, head and neck, liver or kidney cancer. The source material was CD4+ or CD8+ T cells sorted from blood, sampled in a trial of the OX40 agonist ivuxolimab. The chain joins TRBV5-6 to TRBJ2-1; the D gene is perhaps TRBD1, on 6 matching bases. In nucleotide form, the sequence is TGTGCCAGCAGCTTGGACAGGGTGAATGAGCAGTTCTTC. Translation gives CASSLDRVNEQFF.